What follows is one TCR beta chain and its context. The data are from a study of blood T cell repertoires in COVID-19. In the study's own analysis: From reference gene primer amplification, estimates of nucleated cell counts were derived. Clones were read by immunoSEQ multiplex PCR, and TCRdb kept only the in-frame ones, dropping some. That table gives V, J and clone size, and the DNA gave D and trimming. The table has fewer than 450,000 clones, 88% seen once. Either two negative PCRs, clearance, or symptom resolution qualified Cohort 3 donors as recovered. The sample was PBMCs or T cells enriched from blood (not recorded which). This TCR was sampled from a woman under 30 who had recovered from COVID-19.

CDR3 DNA sequence: TGTGCCAGCAGCTCGACTAGCGGGGGAAATGAGCAGTTCTTC. It codes for CASSSTSGGNEQFF. The chain links TRBV5-5 to TRBJ2-1; 12 nucleotides agree with TRBD2. Looked up from germline, CDR1 is SGHKS and CDR2 is YYEKEE (reference sequence). V shed 3 bases, J shed 7 bases, and the junction held 2 bases outside the gene matches. This CDR3 is built from 14 residues.